This record looks at one T cell receptor beta chain sequence and its context. The authors prepared the TCRbeta library with unique molecular identifiers. TCRdb ran MiXCR on the PCR reads and lists one entry per CDR3 protein. The sample yields about 410,000 distinct CDR3 sequences, roughly 21% seen once. V shed 4 bases, J shed 8 bases, and the junction held 4 bases outside the gene matches. The CDR3 loop spans 12 amino acids. Germline V gene lookup returns CDR1 MNHEY and CDR2 SVGEGT. This record comes from a study of T-cell reconstitution after alpha-beta-depleted transplantation in children. The source material was PBMCs from the stem cell graft donor, sampled from the stem cell graft. This TCR came from a human donor who donated a stem cell graft to a child with acute myeloid leukemia. The J gene is TRBJ1-1, the V gene TRBV6-2 or TRBV6-3, with 7 bases matching TRBD1. The CDR3 DNA sequence: TGTGCCAGCAGTTCCACGGACAGGGAAGCTTTCTTT. Residues: CASSSTDREAFF.